The rows below give T cell receptor beta chains drawn from one sample of a study of naive and memory T cell subsets. TCRdb analysed the UMI-ligation and nested PCR reads with MiXCR anew, one entry per CDR3 protein. The sample contains fewer than 35,000 distinct CDR3 sequences, more than 6.5% of which appear only once. The sample here was skin, taken from a tuberculin skin test site. The receptors here all came from an adult in good health. Both conserved end residues are part of each CDR3.

v_call	j_call	cdr3_aa
TRBV7-3	TRBJ2-2	CASSLDTGELFF
TRBV20-1	TRBJ1-1	CSADADRDREGLAFF
TRBV27	TRBJ1-3	CASSYGPSGNTIYF
TRBV5-1	TRBJ2-7	CASSPRYYSYEQYF
TRBV7-6	TRBJ2-3	CASSLVGFEDLGTDTQYF
TRBV29-1	TRBJ1-2	CSVEVYDYGYTF
TRBV7-9	TRBJ2-7	CASSWDRATTEQYF
TRBV5-1	TRBJ2-3	CASSLVAGTSGPRPDTQYF
TRBV9	TRBJ2-3	CASSVGSVTDTQYF
TRBV29-1	TRBJ1-2	CSVEDQLQGFYGYTF
TRBV6-5	TRBJ2-1	CASTVPSGGVNEQFF
TRBV29-1	TRBJ1-1	CSVGGPVGVGAEAFF
TRBV6-4	TRBJ2-7	CASPGAAVGYEQYF